These 10 T cell receptor beta chains originate from one sample sequenced in a study of T cell repertoires in cytomegalovirus infection. TCRdb reprocessed the reads with MiXCR, giving one entry per CDR3 protein. The repertoire holds under 200,000 distinct CDR3 sequences, about a tenth seen once, with about 4.2% in the top ten. Sequencing input: PBMCs. The receptors shown here come from a human donor in good health (CMV status not recorded). Some clones in this sample may be carry-over from other donors' samples.

This clonotype was detected many times. The chain links TRBV6-6 to TRBJ2-5; TRBD2 matches 8 bases. Germline V gives CDR1 MNHNY, CDR2 SVGAGI (reference sequence). This CDR3 is 15 amino acids long. The ends lost 5 bases at V and 2 bases at J; junction bases unmatched: 7. DNA of the CDR3: TGTGCCAGCAGTCTCAAGCGGGAGAAACAAGAGACCCAGTACTTC. Amino acids: CASSLKREKQETQYF.

This clonotype has at least ten counts. The rearrangement joins TRBV7-2 to TRBJ2-1; D is ambiguous. V lost 1 base to trimming and J lost 6 bases, with 10 bases between them. CDR1 and CDR2 from the germline V gene are SGHTA and FQGNSA. The CDR3 is made up of 14 amino acids. For the CDR3, the DNA is TGTGCCAGCAGCTTAGTGTCCAGTATCAATGAGCAGTTCTTC. It codes for CASSLVSSINEQFF.

This clonotype has only a few counts. The chain links TRBV5-1 to TRBJ1-2; D remains ambiguous. This CDR3 region has 14 residues. Trimming removed 0 bases from V and 8 bases from J, with 14 bases in between. Germline CDR1 reads SGHRS; CDR2 reads YFSETQ. In DNA form, the CDR3 reads TGCGCCAGCAGCTTGGGGGCCTCCTTGAACGGCTACACCTTC. Amino acid sequence: CASSLGASLNGYTF.

This clonotype was found many times. The rearrangement uses TRBV20-1 and TRBJ2-7, with 14 positions matching TRBD2. V lost 7 bases to trimming and J lost 6 bases; unmatched junction nucleotides: 5. The CDR3 has 13 residues. Germline V CDR1 and CDR2: DFQATT, SNEGSKA (reference sequence). CDR3 in amino acids: CSGGLAGESEQYF. CDR3 nucleotide sequence: TGCAGTGGGGGACTAGCGGGAGAGAGCGAGCAGTACTTC.

The chain is built from TRBV20-1 and TRBJ2-5; 15 bases fit TRBD2. Looked up from germline, CDR1 is DFQATT and CDR2 is SNEGSKA (reference sequence). J lost 5 bases, V lost 5 bases, and 9 bases had no gene match. The CDR3 is 16 amino acids. CDR3 residues: CSASGTSGGQAETQYF. As DNA, the CDR3 is TGCAGTGCTTCCGGGACTAGCGGGGGGCAGGCGGAGACCCAGTACTTC.

Ten or more counts support this clonotype. The chain combines TRBV12-3 or TRBV12-4 with TRBJ1-1, with 10 bases that match TRBD1. V lost 7 bases to trimming and J lost 5 bases; unmatched junction nucleotides: 10. The CDR3 length is 15 residues. CDR3 nucleotide sequence: TGTGCCAGCAACTACCCACGGGACAGGGGAACTGAAGCTTTCTTT. Its translation: CASNYPRDRGTEAFF.

The sample holds a few counts of this clonotype. This chain uses TRBV4-3 with TRBJ2-1; 9 nucleotides line up with TRBD2. From germline, CDR1 is LGHNA and CDR2 YSLEER. This CDR3 spans 16 amino acids. Germline trimming cut 0 bases from V and 7 bases from J; bases unmatched to any gene: 7. CDR3 nucleotide sequence: TGCGCCAGCAGCCAAGATCGGCTAGCGGGACGGAATGAGCAGTTCTTC. This sequence encodes CASSQDRLAGRNEQFF.

The chain couples TRBV6-1 to TRBJ2-2; 13 bases map to TRBD2. The CDR3 consists of 19 residues. J gave up 4 bases and V 6 bases, and 14 bases lay outside the gene matches. Germline values: CDR1 MNHNS, CDR2 SASEGT. The CDR3 region is CASSPEPGLAGYSTGELFF. In DNA, the CDR3 is TGTGCCAGCAGCCCCGAACCGGGACTAGCGGGGTATAGCACCGGGGAGCTGTTTTTT.

This clonotype showed up many times. The J gene is TRBJ2-7, the V gene TRBV7-2; TRBD2 agrees at 8 bases. Germline V lookup: CDR1 SGHTA, CDR2 FQGNSA. This CDR3 comprises 14 residues. V gave up 2 bases and J gave up 5 bases; unmatched junction bases: 5. The CDR3 protein is CASSLPSGSHEQYF. CDR3 nucleotide sequence: TGTGCCAGCAGCTTACCGAGCGGGAGCCACGAGCAGTACTTC.

CDR3 bases: TGCGCCAGCAGCCCATTCCGGGACAGCAATCAGCCCCAGCATTTT. Protein product: CASSPFRDSNQPQHF. This chain joins TRBV4-1 and TRBJ1-5; maybe TRBD1 (5 bases). The V end was cut by 4 bases, the J end by 1 base, with 11 bases between. Per the germline V gene, CDR1 is MGHRA and CDR2 is YSYEKL. This CDR3 is built from 15 residues.